The 10 T cell receptor beta chains below all came from one sample that was sequenced in a study of naive and memory T cell subsets. The beta constant-region primer was an equimolar mix of two oligonucleotides covering TRBC1 and TRBC2. In TCRdb, the UMI-ligation and nested PCR reads were re-called with MiXCR into one record per CDR3 protein. This table has 140,000 to 150,000 distinct CDR3 sequences, approximately 15% appearing once. Sequencing was done on a sample of naive CD4+ T cells from blood. The receptors here all came from a human donor in good health.

The sample holds a few counts of this clonotype. The chain has TRBV9 and TRBJ2-1; 13 nucleotides agree with TRBD2. V shed 3 bases and J 9 bases; nucleotides not matched to a gene: 6. The length of the CDR3 is 15 residues. Germline CDR1 is SGDLS and CDR2 is YYNGEE. The CDR3 reads CASSAGLAGVSEQFF. In nucleotides, the CDR3 is TGTGCCAGCAGCGCTGGACTAGCGGGAGTATCTGAGCAGTTCTTC.

The genes are TRBV5-1 and TRBJ2-3; weak D call: TRBD1 (6 bases). The CDR3 length is 15 residues. The germline gives CDR1 SGHRS, CDR2 YFSETQ. The V gene lost 6 bases and the J gene lost 2 bases, with 16 bases spanning the gap. The DNA of the CDR3 is TGCGCCAGCAACCCAACAGGGTCCCTCACAGATACGCAGTATTTT. Protein: CASNPTGSLTDTQYF.

There are a few counts of this clonotype. The chain carries TRBV5-1 and TRBJ2-7, with 11 bases lining up with TRBD2. The V segment lost 4 bases and the J segment 2 bases; nucleotides outside the gene matches: 11. Germline V lookup: CDR1 SGHRS, CDR2 YFSETQ. CDR3 length: 17 residues. CDR3 residues: CASSRGLAGPFPYEQYF. The CDR3 DNA sequence: TGCGCCAGCAGCCGAGGACTAGCGGGTCCATTCCCCTACGAGCAGTACTTC.

The V gene is TRBV12-3 or TRBV12-4, the J gene TRBJ1-3, with a tentative D call TRBD1 (6 bases). Trimming left V 2 bases short and J 4 bases short, with 15 bases between. The CDR3 is made up of 16 amino acids. In nucleotides, the CDR3 is TGTGCCAGCAGTTTATTGTCAGGGGTACGCGGAAACACCATATATTTT. It translates to CASSLLSGVRGNTIYF.

V and J are TRBV5-1 and TRBJ2-5, with 8 bases lining up with TRBD1. After removal of 4 bases from V and 2 bases from J, the junction contained 4 bases not matched to a gene. The CDR3 sequence is 14 residues long. Per germline, CDR1 SGHRS and CDR2 YFSETQ. The CDR3 loop reads CASSDQGAQETQYF. DNA of the CDR3: TGCGCCAGCAGCGACCAGGGGGCTCAAGAGACCCAGTACTTC.

This chain links TRBV27 with TRBJ2-7; D tentatively reads TRBD1 or TRBD2 (6 bases each). Per germline, CDR1 MNHEY and CDR2 SMNVEV (reference sequence). The V and J ends lost 8 bases and 3 bases respectively, with 20 bases between them. The CDR3 runs 15 residues. The CDR3 DNA is TGTGCCAGCCGGACAGCTGCGGGATCTATCTACGAGCAGTACTTC. Amino acid sequence: CASRTAAGSIYEQYF.

This clonotype was observed a handful of times. This chain uses TRBV12-3 or TRBV12-4 with TRBJ2-1; D may match TRBD1 or TRBD2 (8 bases each). This CDR3 is 15 amino acids long. Trimming removed 5 bases from V and 8 bases from J, with 19 bases in between. The CDR3 DNA reads TGTGCCAGCAGTCCGGGACAGGTACTAGCGGATGAGCAGTTCTTC. Protein product: CASSPGQVLADEQFF.

This clonotype was detected a few times. The chain has TRBV5-6 and TRBJ1-1; no clear D. Trimming pared 1 base from V and 11 bases from J, leaving 12 bases between. The CDR3 loop spans 12 amino acids. Germline V gives CDR1 SGHDT, CDR2 YYEEEE. CDR3 DNA: TGTGCCAGCAGCTTGAGTTCATGGGAGGCTTTCTTT. Translated, it gives CASSLSSWEAFF.

The rearrangement links TRBV18 to TRBJ1-3, with D uncertain. The CDR3 contains 15 residues. The ends were cut back, 6 bases at V and 0 bases at J, with 12 bases in the middle. Germline V gene sequence: CDR1 KGHSH, CDR2 LQKENI. The CDR3 sequence: CASSARSNSGNTIYF. The DNA of the CDR3 is TGTGCCAGCTCGGCGAGAAGCAACTCTGGAAACACCATATATTTT.

In this sample, this clonotype turned up a few times. This chain uses TRBV20-1 with TRBJ1-2; D is unclear. This CDR3 is built from 12 residues. V shed 2 bases and J shed 0 bases, with 4 bases lying between them. Per germline, CDR1 DFQATT and CDR2 SNEGSKA (reference sequence). CDR3 coding DNA: TGCAGTGCTAGACGACCTAACTATGGCTACACCTTC. Translated: CSARRPNYGYTF.